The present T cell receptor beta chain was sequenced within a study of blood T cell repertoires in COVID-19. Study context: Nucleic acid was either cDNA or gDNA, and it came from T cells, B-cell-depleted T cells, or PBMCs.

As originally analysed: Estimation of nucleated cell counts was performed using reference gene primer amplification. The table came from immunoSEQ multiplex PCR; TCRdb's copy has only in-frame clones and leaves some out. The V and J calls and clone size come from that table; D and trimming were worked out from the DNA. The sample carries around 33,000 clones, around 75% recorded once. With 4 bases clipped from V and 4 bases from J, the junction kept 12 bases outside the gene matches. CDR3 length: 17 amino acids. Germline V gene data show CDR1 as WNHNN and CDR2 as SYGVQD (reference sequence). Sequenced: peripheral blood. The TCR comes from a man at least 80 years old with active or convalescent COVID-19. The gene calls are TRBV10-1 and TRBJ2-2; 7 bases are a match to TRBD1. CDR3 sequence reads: CASSGRPGQRTTGELFF. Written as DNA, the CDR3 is TGCGCCAGCAGTGGGCGACCGGGACAGAGGACCACCGGGGAGCTGTTTTTT.